The text below deals with one TCR beta chain. The sample holds a few counts of this clone. Its antigen remains undetermined. No base quality information exists; no much larger clone differs at one position. Genomic DNA was isolated using the Qiagen DNeasy kit from unsorted PBMCs as well as from negatively selected CD4+ and CD8+ fractions. Using primers that anneal to V and J segments, immunoSEQ multiplex PCR amplified the TCR beta CDR3 regions. A synthetic immune receptor repertoire was used to minimize amplification bias, and any remaining bias was removed computationally after sequencing. The study's processing was this. Repertoire diversity was quantified as the Shannon entropy index using custom Python scripts. Unsorted, CD4+ and CD8+ repertoires were analyzed separately, except for combined analyses in which CD4+ and CD8+ sequences were merged in silico. A clone was considered expanded if an increase in frequency of at least 2-fold after treatment relative to C1D1 was found, and a pseudocount of 0.5 was applied to clones undetected at baseline. Clones with 0 or 1 copy at C1D1 were defined as singleton clones, while clones with 2 or more copies were defined as non-singleton clones. Clones expanded in unsorted samples were labelled as CD4+, CD8+ or unknown by matching protein sequences in sorted samples from the same patient. Wilcoxon tests on paired samples were used to test changes in diversity from C1D1 to C4D1. TCRdb mirrors the immuneACCESS table, restricted to in-frame sequences. Some clones are absent from its copies; in checked studies, under half trace to an unresolved V gene, and the reason for the others is unknown. That table supplies the V and J calls and clone size; D and trimming were determined from the DNA. The sample table contains about 13,000 clones; only one count was recorded for 90% of them. 0.5% of the sample is held by the ten biggest clonotypes.

This specimen belongs to a study of PD-1 blockade in classical Hodgkin lymphoma (dated by TCRdb to 2020 to 2021). Turning to the overall study: Nivolumab dosing was 3 mg/kg intravenously every 2 weeks, continuing until either disease progression or unacceptable toxicity. The study used CyTOF and TCR beta sequencing to define a peripheral blood immune signature of response to PD-1 blockade in classical Hodgkin lymphoma.

Study-wide findings and limitations: Baseline TCR diversity was reported to be lower in newly diagnosed patients than in healthy donors and to be lower still in relapsed/refractory patients. Lower diversity was observed in patients in whom nivolumab was started less than 1 year after ASCT, and these patients were excluded from later analyses so that confounding by immune reconstitution would be avoided. The study was restricted to a single clinical trial cohort, and the causes of repertoire differences, possibly disease activity or prior therapy, were left undefined. Among trial patients, those achieving complete response had baseline diversity similar to that of newly diagnosed patients, while diversity was significantly lower in partial responders and progressors. CD4+ but not CD8+ TCR diversity rose significantly by C4D1 (p=0.0027 vs p=0.16), most apparent in complete responders (p=0.02).

CDR1 and CDR2 were assigned from the germline V gene (reference sequence) as SGHNT and YYREEE. From the cysteine up to the phenylalanine, the CDR3 has a length of 14 residues. Only the CDR3 part of the read is kept: 42 bases, read in frame from the first base. Here V drops 2 bases and J drops 3 bases, and the junction holds 1 base not matched to any gene. Taken with the paper, the label for time point translates to: cycle 1 day 1 (C1D1), immediately before nivolumab initiation. All trial patients had relapsed after autologous stem cell transplantation, with cohorts A, B and C differing in prior brentuximab vedotin exposure. Using a Miltenyi CD4+ T cell isolation kit, CD4+ T cells were purified from thawed PBMCs through magnetic negative selection. A total of around 59 patients with relapsed/refractory classical Hodgkin lymphoma made up the trial cohort, and each patient's best overall response was complete response, partial response or progressive disease. Single-agent nivolumab was administered to trial patients in the multi-cohort phase II CheckMate 205 trial. Best overall response was determined by an independent review committee according to the 2007 International Working Group response criteria. PBMCs from the trial were collected at three points: immediately before nivolumab initiation (C1D1), and during therapy at cycle 2 day 1 and cycle 4 day 1. Peripheral blood was collected in 8 mL Vacutainer Cell Preparation Tubes, from which PBMCs were isolated by centrifugation and then cryopreserved. Purified CD4+ and CD8+ fractions were prepared only for cases with an additional available PBMC sample. Magnetically labelled cells were removed on LS columns in a quadroMACS separator, and the flow-through was collected as the purified fraction.

This TCR was sampled from a human donor with classical Hodgkin lymphoma. Sequencing was performed on CD4+ T cells from blood, taken at baseline. The chain employs TRBV5-4 and TRBJ1-4; 7 junctional bases match TRBD1. The DNA sequence is TGTGCCAGCAGCTTCGGGACAGCTAATGAAAAACTGTTTTTT. Its coded protein is CASSFGTANEKLFF.